The clone carrying this TCR beta chain was counted ten times or more. Antigen unknown. The J segment lost 3 bases and the V segment lost 6 bases, leaving 6 bases of the junction unmatched. This CDR3 comprises 14 residues. Germline V gives CDR1 ENHRY, CDR2 SYGVKD. This entry comes from a study of T-cell reconstitution after alpha-beta-depleted transplantation in children. Study-wide results and caveats: Where some patients showed high TCRbeta diversity at day 60, it came from recipient T cells and thymic progenitors that had survived. Reportedly, alpha-beta T cells present about two months post-transplant originated from several hundred expanded clones of graft origin. T cells produced anew were the main source of T-cell counts and diversity one year after transplant.

TCRbeta library construction was performed incorporating unique molecular identifiers. TCRdb itself ran the PCR reads through MiXCR, one entry per CDR3 protein. Of over 120,000 distinct CDR3 sequences listed, about 9% are singletons. This receptor was obtained from a female patient aged 2-9 years who had a stem cell transplant for congenital amegakaryocytic thrombocytopenia, so the T cells may come from the graft donor. The input for sequencing was PBMCs, mostly from graft donor cells, taken 180 days after TCRalphabeta/CD19-depleted stem cell transplant. The chain is built from TRBV10-3 and TRBJ2-5; TRBD1 aligns across 8 bases. CDR3 DNA: TGTGCCATCAGGCCCGACAGGGGTGAAGAGACCCAGTACTTC. This gives the protein CAIRPDRGEETQYF.